This entry lists 29 T cell receptor beta chains sequenced from one sample in a study of spatial heterogeneity in lung cancer. TCRdb recomputed calls from the 5' RACE reads with MiXCR, one row per CDR3 protein. The sample consists of approximately 90,000 distinct CDR3 sequences, around 10% of them appearing once. Specified time point: sample taken at primary tumor resection. Sequencing of whole RNA from tumor, nontumor lung or frozen PBMC involved no sorting. The sample consisted of PBMCs, taken at surgery. The source of these receptors is a male donor with early-stage non-small cell lung cancer.

In this sample, this clonotype turned up many times. The chain uses TRBV7-9 and TRBJ1-6, with a weak D call TRBD1 (6 bases). The germline CDR1 and CDR2 sequences are SEHNR and FQNEAQ (reference sequence). Deletions cut 3 bases from V and 8 bases from J, with 14 bases between. CDR3 length: 15 amino acids. The CDR3 DNA is TGTGCCAGCAGCTTCACAGGGCAGGGAGATTCACCCCTCCACTTT. Encoded protein: CASSFTGQGDSPLHF.

This clonotype was recorded at least ten times. The chain links TRBV2 to TRBJ2-1, with no clear D. Between the trimmed V and J ends, which lost 7 bases and 2 bases, there was a span of 6 bases. Germline lookup yields CDR1 SNHLY and CDR2 FYNNEI. The CDR3 is 12 amino acids. CDR3 sequence: CASKPPYNEQFF. CDR3 nucleotide sequence: TGTGCCAGCAAACCTCCCTACAATGAGCAGTTCTTC.

There are many counts of this clonotype. J is TRBJ2-5 and V is TRBV5-1; D not certain. Between the trimmed V and J ends, which lost 4 bases and 2 bases, there was a span of 15 bases. The CDR3 sequence is 15 residues long. The germline V gene encodes CDR1 SGHRS and CDR2 YFSETQ. DNA for the CDR3: TGCGCCAGCAGCCCCCTGCGCAGCTTACAAGAGACCCAGTACTTC. Translation gives CASSPLRSLQETQYF.

This clonotype was seen a handful of times. This chain uses TRBV20-1 with TRBJ2-3, with 8 bases fitting TRBD2. V was clipped by 0 bases and J by 3 bases; unmatched bases: 5. Germline-derived CDR1 and CDR2 are DFQATT and SNEGSKA (reference sequence). The CDR3 sequence is 15 residues long. CDR3 region: CSARDRRGGTDTQYF. CDR3 DNA sequence: TGCAGTGCTAGAGACCGGCGCGGGGGGACAGATACGCAGTATTTT.

Only a few counts were recorded for this clonotype. V is TRBV3-1 and J is TRBJ2-2; 7 bases line up with TRBD2. Germline V CDR1 and CDR2: LGHDT, YNNKEL (reference sequence). This CDR3 contains 16 residues. V was clipped by 2 bases and J by 8 bases; unmatched bases: 11. In DNA, the CDR3 is TGTGCCAGCAGCCAATCCGAGGGCGGGGGTCGTGGGGAGCTGTTTTTT. It translates to CASSQSEGGGRGELFF.

This clonotype was observed a few times. This chain uses TRBV7-9 with TRBJ2-6; possible D gene TRBD1, 6 bases. The CDR3 runs 15 residues. Trimming removed 6 bases from V and 1 base from J, with 10 bases in between. CDR1 and CDR2 from the germline V gene are SEHNR and FQNEAQ (reference sequence). The CDR3 DNA reads as TGTGCCAGCAGTCGGACAGCTTCTGGGGCCAACGTCCTGACTTTC. It specifies CASSRTASGANVLTF.

This clonotype was observed a handful of times. The chain couples TRBV19 to TRBJ2-2; D call uncertain. This CDR3 contains 11 residues. Trimming shortened V by 6 bases and J by 9 bases, and 8 bases separated the two germline ends. Germline CDR1 LNHDA, CDR2 SQIVND (reference sequence). The CDR3 sequence: CASRLARELFF. CDR3 DNA: TGTGCCAGTAGACTGGCCCGGGAGCTGTTTTTT.

In DNA form, the CDR3 reads TGCGCCAGCAGCCCTGAGGCCTCTGGAAACACCATATATTTT. This sequence encodes CASSPEASGNTIYF. The J gene is TRBJ1-3, the V gene TRBV5-1; D not certain. The CDR3 is 14 residues long. Germline CDR1 and CDR2: SGHRS and YFSETQ. The V and J ends lost 4 bases and 0 bases respectively, with 8 bases between them.

The CDR3 coding sequence is TGTGCCAGCAGCTCCTCGATTGGCGGAAAAGGCGAGCAGTACTTC. Protein product: CASSSSIGGKGEQYF. The J gene is TRBJ2-7, the V gene TRBV7-8; D ambiguous. The germline V gene has CDR1 SGHVS and CDR2 FQNEAQ. V lost 4 bases and J 6 bases, leaving 19 bases between the germline ends. This CDR3 is 15 amino acids long.

The table lists this clonotype with many counts. The V gene is TRBV6-6, the J gene TRBJ1-5; tentatively, D is TRBD1 (5 bases). The CDR3 totals 14 residues. V was trimmed by 2 bases and J by 2 bases, leaving 7 bases between them. CDR1 is MNHNY and CDR2 is SVGAGI in the germline V gene (reference sequence). As DNA, the CDR3 is TGTGCCAGCAGTTACCAGGGTGGCAATCAGCCCCAGCATTTT. This codes for CASSYQGGNQPQHF.

The chain couples TRBV6-2 or TRBV6-3 to TRBJ2-1; 11 positions match TRBD2. V shed 0 bases and J 0 bases; nucleotides not matched to a gene: 7. CDR3 length: 19 amino acids. Germline V gene data show CDR1 as MNHEY and CDR2 as SVGEGT. The chain's CDR3 is CASSYSKLAGARSYNEQFF. CDR3 DNA sequence: TGTGCCAGCAGTTACTCGAAACTAGCGGGAGCCCGCTCCTACAATGAGCAGTTCTTC.

This clonotype has just a few counts. The rearrangement links TRBV5-5 to TRBJ2-1; weak D call: TRBD1 (7 bases). CDR3 length: 14 amino acids. The V end lost 1 base, the J end lost 6 bases, and 11 bases lay between the germline ends. The V gene's germline CDR1 is SGHKS and CDR2 YYEKEE (reference sequence). As DNA, the CDR3 is TGTGCCAGCAGCTTGCCAGGGGGGATCAATGAGCAGTTCTTC. Translated: CASSLPGGINEQFF.

In its sample, this clonotype was seen many times. The chain has TRBV20-1 and TRBJ2-2, with D perhaps matching TRBD1 (6 bases). Trimming pared 3 bases from V and 3 bases from J, leaving 11 bases between. Per the germline V gene, CDR1 is DFQATT and CDR2 is SNEGSKA (reference sequence). CDR3 length: 14 amino acids. CDR3 amino acids: CSASTGSDTGELFF. In nucleotides, the CDR3 is TGCAGTGCTAGTACAGGGAGTGACACCGGGGAGCTGTTTTTT.

This clonotype was recorded many times. The chain employs TRBV18 and TRBJ1-2, with 7 bases fitting TRBD1. V gave up 4 bases and J gave up 4 bases; unmatched junction bases: 3. Germline-derived CDR1 and CDR2 are KGHSH and LQKENI. The CDR3 consists of 13 residues. CDR3 coding DNA: TGTGCCAGCTCACGGGGGACAGTCTATGGCTACACCTTC. Translated: CASSRGTVYGYTF.

In this sample, this clonotype turned up a few times. V is TRBV7-9 and J is TRBJ2-7; possible D gene TRBD2, 6 bases. Per germline, CDR1 SEHNR and CDR2 FQNEAQ (reference sequence). This CDR3 has 17 residues. V lost 5 bases and J 0 bases, leaving 20 bases between the germline ends. Written as DNA, the CDR3 is TGTGCCAGCAGCGCCAGGCCCTTTAGCGGCAGCTCCTACGAGCAGTACTTC. Protein: CASSARPFSGSSYEQYF.

This clonotype was observed a handful of times. The chain links TRBV9 to TRBJ2-5; D is unclear. Trimming stripped 0 bases from V and 1 base from J, with 10 bases between. The germline gives CDR1 SGDLS, CDR2 YYNGEE. CDR3 length: 15 residues. CDR3 in DNA: TGTGCCAGCAGCGTAGGGTGGAGCATCCAAGAGACCCAGTACTTC. Protein product: CASSVGWSIQETQYF.

This clonotype was picked up many times. The V call is TRBV10-3, the J call TRBJ2-2, with 8 bases lining up with TRBD2. The CDR3 consists of 14 residues. Germline values: CDR1 ENHRY, CDR2 SYGVKD. V was pared by 5 bases and J by 4 bases, with 3 bases of the junction left unmatched. The CDR3 bases are TGTGCCATCAGTCCCGGGAGGGGCACCGGGGAGCTGTTTTTT. Translated: CAISPGRGTGELFF.

The chain joins TRBV20-1 to TRBJ2-1, with 11 bases matching TRBD2. CDR3 length: 14 residues. The J segment lost 4 bases and the V segment lost 6 bases, leaving 5 bases of the junction unmatched. Germline V gene lookup returns CDR1 DFQATT and CDR2 SNEGSKA (reference sequence). In DNA, the CDR3 is TGCAGTGCAGAGACTAGCGGGATATACAATGAGCAGTTCTTC. This encodes CSAETSGIYNEQFF.

This clonotype was seen more than once but under ten times. This sequence joins TRBV5-1 and TRBJ2-3; 7 bases agree with TRBD2. The V and J ends lost 0 bases and 8 bases, in that order; junction bases with no gene match: 9. This CDR3 is built from 15 residues. The V gene's germline CDR1 is SGHRS and CDR2 YFSETQ. CDR3 sequence: CASSLVVASGVTQYF. The CDR3 nucleotides are TGCGCCAGCAGCTTGGTGGTGGCTAGCGGAGTTACGCAGTATTTT.

This clonotype was seen at least ten times. CDR3 coding DNA: TGTGCCAGCAGTGACAGGGCTAACTATGGCTACACCTTC. This sequence encodes CASSDRANYGYTF. The chain employs TRBV2 and TRBJ1-2; tentative D call: TRBD1 (5 bases). Germline V gene sequence: CDR1 SNHLY, CDR2 FYNNEI. The CDR3 extends over 13 amino acids. Trimming shortened V by 3 bases and J by 0 bases, and 5 bases separated the two germline ends.

CDR3 sequence reads: CASSLVRPKSDTQYF. CDR3 DNA: TGTGCCAGCAGCTTAGTTCGTCCTAAATCGGATACGCAGTATTTT. The chain employs TRBV7-9 and TRBJ2-3, with D uncertain. The CDR3 length is 15 residues. The V end was cut by 1 base, the J end by 6 bases, with 14 bases between. Germline CDR1 SEHNR, CDR2 FQNEAQ (reference sequence).

This clonotype was found once. The genes are TRBV4-3 and TRBJ2-2; unclear D gene. This CDR3 is 15 amino acids long. CDR1 is LGHNA, CDR2 YSLEER, per germline. Trimming left V 3 bases short and J 1 base short, with 9 bases between. CDR3: CASSQTSQNTGELFF. CDR3 sequence (DNA): TGCGCCAGCAGCCAGACCTCCCAGAACACCGGGGAGCTGTTTTTT.

There are many counts of this clonotype. The genes are TRBV28 and TRBJ2-1; D remains ambiguous. Germline V gene data show CDR1 as MDHEN and CDR2 as SYDVKM. This CDR3 comprises 11 residues. The germline V and J ends were trimmed by 5 bases and 3 bases, with 2 bases remaining between them. Here the CDR3 DNA reads TGTGCCAGCAGTGACTACAATGAGCAGTTCTTC. This encodes CASSDYNEQFF. The whole variable domain, filled in from reference TRBV28 and TRBJ2-1, reads DVKVTQSSRYLVKRTGEKVFLECVQDMDHENMFWYRQDPGLGLRLIYFSYDVKMKEKGDIPEGYSVSREKKERFSLILESASTNQTSMYLCASSDYNEQFFGPGTRLTVL.

Concerning this clonotype itself: Just one base apart from a much larger clone, this may be a read error. The J gene is TRBJ1-2, the V gene TRBV28, with D uncertain. Germline CDR1 reads MDHEN; CDR2 reads SYDVKM. V dropped 2 bases and J dropped 7 bases, with 11 bases sitting between them. This CDR3 region has 13 residues. The CDR3 spells CASSLTASFGYTF. CDR3 nucleotides: TGTGCCAGCAGTTTAACTGCCAGCTTTGGCTACACCTTC.

The genes are TRBV7-9 and TRBJ2-5; maybe TRBD1 (5 bases). The CDR3 extends over 15 amino acids. The V end lost 5 bases, the J end lost 1 base, and 14 bases lay between the germline ends. The germline V gene encodes CDR1 SEHNR and CDR2 FQNEAQ (reference sequence). The chain's CDR3 is CASSRVDSFQETQYF. The CDR3, as DNA: TGTGCCAGCAGCCGAGTCGACAGTTTCCAAGAGACCCAGTACTTC.

The chain is built from TRBV12-3 or TRBV12-4 and TRBJ2-2; 8 bases are shared with TRBD1. The V gene end was trimmed by 4 bases and the J gene end by 4 bases; junction bases not matched to a gene: 2. The CDR3 contains 14 residues. The CDR3 here is CASSYQGATGELFF. CDR3 nucleotides: TGTGCCAGCAGTTATCAGGGGGCCACCGGGGAGCTGTTTTTT.

V usage is TRBV5-5 and J usage is TRBJ2-1; a possible D gene is TRBD1 (5 bases). The germline gives CDR1 SGHKS, CDR2 YYEKEE (reference sequence). This CDR3 comprises 15 residues. Trimming pared 4 bases from V and 5 bases from J, leaving 16 bases between. The CDR3 loop reads CASSIGVVPNNEQFF. In nucleotides, the CDR3 is TGTGCCAGCAGCATAGGGGTCGTCCCGAACAATGAGCAGTTCTTC.

This clonotype has just a few counts. The chain recombines TRBV10-3 with TRBJ2-1, with TRBD2 matching 10 bases. Germline CDR1 reads ENHRY; CDR2 reads SYGVKD. V was clipped by 6 bases and J by 9 bases; unmatched bases: 11. This CDR3 has 15 amino acids. Here the CDR3 DNA reads TGTGCCATCAGCGCCCTGGCTAGCGGGGGAAGTGAGCAGTTCTTC. Translating gives CAISALASGGSEQFF.

There are a few counts of this clonotype. The chain combines TRBV6-1 with TRBJ2-2; unclear D gene. CDR3 length equals 13 residues. In germline, CDR1 is MNHNS, CDR2 SASEGT. V lost 3 bases to trimming and J lost 7 bases, with 9 bases between them. CDR3 DNA: TGTGCCAGCAGTGATGCCCTTGGCGGGGAGCTGTTTTTT. It encodes CASSDALGGELFF.